These 9 T cell receptor beta chains came from one sample sequenced in a study of CXCR3-negative and CXCR3-positive naive CD8 T cells. The study's findings and limits: TRB CDR3s were more hydrophobic in CXCR3-positive than in CXCR3-negative naive cells.

Their antigen targets remain unknown. It was by 5' RACE with UMI labels that the TRB cDNA libraries were prepared. TCRdb processed the 5' RACE reads again and assigns one entry to each CDR3 protein, with no DNA. This sample contains 55,000 to 75,000 distinct CDR3 sequences. The specimen sequenced was naive CXCR3+ CD8+ T cells from blood. Sample subset: CD45RO-CCR7+CD27+CD95- naive CD8+ T cells expressing CXCR3 (TNR3+). The receptors were gathered from a human donor in good health. Some clones in this sample may be carry-over from other donors' samples.

The chain joins TRBV4-3 to TRBJ1-1; TCRdb gives TRBD1 as the D gene, but with no DNA this cannot be confirmed. The CDR3 spans 18 residues. Germline values: CDR1 LGHNA, CDR2 YSLEER. The CDR3 is CASSQDSGTGIMNTEAFF.

V usage is TRBV5-1 and J usage is TRBJ2-1; TCRdb returns TRBD1, unconfirmable since there is no DNA. The length of the CDR3 is 15 residues. Germline loops: CDR1 SGHRS, CDR2 YFSETQ. CDR3 residues: CASSARDRAYNEQFF.

The genes are TRBV29-1 and TRBJ2-1; the TCRdb D gene call, TRBD2, has no DNA to confirm it. This CDR3 contains 15 residues. The germline V gene has CDR1 SQVTM and CDR2 ANQGSEA. The CDR3 sequence is CSVASSGGDYNEQFF.

The genes are TRBV9 and TRBJ2-5; lacking DNA, the TRBD1 call made by TCRdb goes unchecked. Germline CDR1 is SGDLS and CDR2 is YYNGEE. The CDR3 totals 15 residues. The CDR3: CASSVGPDPPETQYF.

The V call is TRBV5-1, the J call TRBJ1-1; TCRdb reports TRBD1, a call that lacks DNA to check it against. The germline V gene has CDR1 SGHRS and CDR2 YFSETQ. CDR3 length: 17 residues. CDR3 sequence: CASSLAGTGGANTEAFF.

The CDR3 region is CASSWTRLEQFF. This chain uses TRBV5-1 with TRBJ2-1; checking the TCRdb D call of TRBD2 is not possible without DNA. The CDR3 consists of 12 residues. The germline V gene encodes CDR1 SGHRS and CDR2 YFSETQ.

The rearrangement joins TRBV27 to TRBJ2-7. The CDR3 has 11 residues. From germline, CDR1 is MNHEY and CDR2 SMNVEV (reference sequence). The CDR3 sequence: CASSSGNEQYF.

The V and J genes are TRBV14 and TRBJ1-2. Germline V CDR1 and CDR2: SGHDN, FVKESK. The CDR3 has 13 residues. The CDR3 spells CASSQIISNGYTF. Variable domain in full (rest from reference TRBV14 and TRBJ1-2): EAGVTQFPSHSVIEKGQTVTLRCDPISGHDNLYWYRRVMGKEIKFLLHFVKESKQDESGMPNNRFLAERTGGTYSTLKVQPAELEDSGVYFCASSQIISNGYTFGSGTRLTVV.

The chain combines TRBV4-2 with TRBJ2-7; with no DNA, the TCRdb D assignment of TRBD1 cannot be verified. The CDR3 spans 21 residues. Germline V lookup: CDR1 LGHNA, CDR2 YNFKEQ. The CDR3 region is CASSQALHPYPGQGISYEQYF.